This T cell receptor beta chain is drawn from a study of sequential checkpoint blockade in melanoma. Study-wide context: Each arm's sequence ended with maintenance nivolumab.

By share of the sample, this clone is medium-sized. The protocol was immunoSEQ multiplex PCR, while the TCRdb copy is restricted to in-frame clones and leaves out a portion. In the table there are approximately 20,000 clones, about 50% of which are singletons. Germline CDR1 is ENHRY and CDR2 is SYGVKD. CDR3 length: 18 residues. Trimming took 2 bases from V and 1 from J; bases not matched to a gene: 6. As to treatment: randomized to nivolumab then ipilimumab (arm A) or the reverse (arm B). No patient had prior DNA-damaging chemotherapy. Sorted cells were live CD3+CD8+, lacking CD19 and CD56, from PBMCs.

This clonotype originated in a human donor with melanoma. This specimen consisted of CD8+ T cells sorted from blood (inferred from file names), obtained from a patient given nivolumab and ipilimumab in sequence. The chain carries TRBV10-3 and TRBJ2-3, with 13 bases that match TRBD2. Here the CDR3 DNA reads TGTGCCATCAGTGAGACTAGCGGGAGGGCCTACGGCACAGATACGCAGTATTTT. Translated: CAISETSGRAYGTDTQYF.